One T cell receptor beta chain is described in this entry. These data come from a study of tumor T cells in aggressive B-cell lymphoma. Trimming removed 6 bases from V and 6 bases from J, with 15 bases in between. This CDR3 has 13 amino acids. Germline V CDR1 and CDR2: SNHLY, FYNNEI. The assay was immunoSEQ multiplex PCR, and TCRdb's table has in-frame clones only and misses some. The table lists fewer than 4,500 clones, around 79% of them singletons. Source material: tumor tissue. This TCR was sampled from an adult with diffuse large B cell lymphoma. This chain uses TRBV2 with TRBJ2-7, with a possible D match to TRBD2 (6 bases). CDR3 protein: CASSPLPGGEQYF. CDR3 nucleotides: TGTGCCAGCAGCCCGCTCCCCGGGGGCGAGCAGTACTTC.